Below, 27 T cell receptor beta chains from the same sample are listed, as sequenced in a study of cytomegalovirus exposure and HLA in healthy donors. Amplification used 60 Vbeta primers and 13 Jbeta primers. Some clones are missing from TCRdb's copy, which holds only in-frame ones; the method was immunoSEQ multiplex PCR. The sample has 98,000 or so clones; roughly 9.1% are singletons. The material sequenced was PBMCs. The receptors here all came from a man aged 40-49 years in good health and CMV-seropositive.

This clone has only a few counts. The chain joins TRBV5-1 to TRBJ1-2; D ambiguous. Germline CDR1 and CDR2: SGHRS and YFSETQ. Trimming stripped 1 base from V and 8 bases from J, with 12 bases between. The CDR3 is 13 amino acids. CDR3 DNA: TGCGCCAGCAGCTTGTCCGGGGAAGAAGGCTACACCTTC. Amino acid sequence: CASSLSGEEGYTF.

This clone was observed a few times. This sequence joins TRBV6-1 and TRBJ2-1; 10 nucleotides match TRBD2. This CDR3 comprises 15 residues. The J segment lost 6 bases and the V segment lost 3 bases, leaving 5 bases of the junction unmatched. CDR1 and CDR2 (germline): MNHNS, SASEGT. CDR3 protein: CASSEGLAGVNEQFF. CDR3 DNA: TGTGCCAGCAGTGAGGGTCTAGCGGGAGTCAATGAGCAGTTCTTC.

The genes are TRBV5-1 and TRBJ2-7; 8 nucleotides match TRBD2. The length of the CDR3 is 15 residues. Unmatched junction bases numbered 9, after V lost 1 base and J lost 6 bases. CDR1 is SGHRS and CDR2 is YFSETQ in the germline V gene. CDR3 in DNA: TGCGCCAGCAGCTTGAGGTCGGGAGGGCTGAGCGAGCAGTACTTC. Translating it yields CASSLRSGGLSEQYF.

The chain recombines TRBV7-9 with TRBJ1-2; D remains unclear. The CDR3 runs 13 residues. Trimming took off 4 bases at V and 3 bases at J, with 9 bases between the two ends. Per germline, CDR1 SEHNR and CDR2 FQNEAQ (reference sequence). The CDR3 sequence: CASSSRRDYGYTF. CDR3 nucleotides: TGTGCCAGCAGCTCTCGACGGGACTATGGCTACACCTTC. The entire variable domain, with the rest obtained from reference TRBV7-9 and TRBJ1-2, is as follows: DTGVSQNPRHKITKRGQNVTFRCDPISEHNRLYWYRQTLGQGPEFLTYFQNEAQLEKSRLLSDRFSAERPKGSFSTLEIQRTEQGDSAMYLCASSSRRDYGYTFGSGTRLTVV.

There are a few counts of this clone. This chain joins TRBV6-6 and TRBJ1-1, with D maybe TRBD1 (5 bases). Germline V gives CDR1 MNHNY, CDR2 SVGAGI (reference sequence). Trimming stripped 5 bases from V and 2 bases from J, with 12 bases between. This CDR3 is built from 14 residues. The CDR3: CASSQTGGNTEAFF. The CDR3 DNA reads TGTGCCAGCAGTCAAACCGGGGGTAACACTGAAGCTTTCTTT.

This sequence joins TRBV2 and TRBJ2-1; 10 bases are a match to TRBD2. V lost 8 bases and J lost 5; bases outside the gene matches: 6. Looked up from germline, CDR1 is SNHLY and CDR2 is FYNNEI. This CDR3 is 14 amino acids long. CDR3 sequence reads: CASRSGRMDNEQFF. For the CDR3, the DNA is TGTGCCAGCCGTAGCGGGAGGATGGACAATGAGCAGTTCTTC.

The genes are TRBV14 and TRBJ2-3; TRBD2 agrees at 9 bases. CDR1 and CDR2 (germline): SGHDN, FVKESK. The CDR3 runs to 17 residues. V was pared by 2 bases and J by 3 bases, with 9 bases of the junction left unmatched. The CDR3 nucleotides are TGTGCCAGCAGCCAACTTCCATCTAGCGGGATTACAGATACGCAGTATTTT. Its protein product is CASSQLPSSGITDTQYF. Using reference TRBV14 and TRBJ2-3 for the parts outside the CDR3, the full variable domain is EAGVTQFPSHSVIEKGQTVTLRCDPISGHDNLYWYRRVMGKEIKFLLHFVKESKQDESGMPNNRFLAERTGGTYSTLKVQPAELEDSGVYFCASSQLPSSGITDTQYFGPGTRLTVL.

This clone has more than one count but fewer than ten. V is TRBV5-6 and J is TRBJ2-7; possible D gene TRBD2, 6 bases. CDR3 length equals 19 residues. Germline V CDR1 and CDR2: SGHDT, YYEEEE. With 1 base removed from V and 2 bases from J, the gap between germline ends came to 25 bases. This CDR3 is CASSLTLVVAETYAYEQYF. The CDR3 DNA reads TGTGCCAGCAGCTTGACACTCGTGGTAGCGGAGACGTACGCCTACGAGCAGTACTTC. The full variable domain, completed using reference TRBV5-6 and TRBJ2-7, is DAGVTQSPTHLIKTRGQQVTLRCSPKSGHDTVSWYQQALGQGPQFIFQYYEEEERQRGNFPDRFSGHQFPNYSSELNVNALLLGDSALYLCASSLTLVVAETYAYEQYFGPGTRLTVT.

This clone was observed a handful of times. The chain has TRBV4-1 and TRBJ1-1; D not certain. The CDR3 is 16 amino acids. Trimming took 4 bases from V and 1 from J, leaving 16 bases between them. Germline CDR1 MGHRA, CDR2 YSYEKL. CDR3 loop: CASSLSWGGRNTEAFF. The CDR3 nucleotides are TGCGCCAGCAGCCTAAGCTGGGGTGGGAGGAACACTGAAGCTTTCTTT.

This clone has only a few counts. V usage is TRBV27 and J usage is TRBJ1-4; perhaps TRBD1 as D (5 bases). Germline V gene sequence: CDR1 MNHEY, CDR2 SMNVEV (reference sequence). The CDR3 contains 18 residues. V lost 5 bases, J lost 0 bases, and 19 bases lay in between. The CDR3 DNA reads TGTGCCAGCAGTCTACCGGACGGCGCGGGGGCAACTAATGAAAAACTGTTTTTT. This sequence encodes CASSLPDGAGATNEKLFF.

The sample holds a few counts of this clone. The genes are TRBV20-1 and TRBJ1-2; D is ambiguous. Germline CDR1 is DFQATT and CDR2 is SNEGSKA (reference sequence). V lost 5 bases to trimming and J lost 4 bases, with 8 bases between them. The CDR3 is made up of 11 amino acids. CDR3 DNA: TGCAGTGCTTTCTCTCCCTATGGCTACACCTTC. It specifies CSAFSPYGYTF.

The rearrangement uses TRBV7-6 and TRBJ2-1; 8 bases line up with TRBD2. Trimming cost V 8 bases and J 4 bases; bases outside gene matches: 4. Germline lookup yields CDR1 SGHVS and CDR2 FNYEAQ. The CDR3 consists of 13 residues. As DNA, the CDR3 is TGTGCCAGCGTCCCGGGAGGGTACAATGAGCAGTTCTTC. Residues: CASVPGGYNEQFF.

The chain carries TRBV6-1 and TRBJ2-3; D remains unclear. This CDR3 is built from 12 residues. Germline CDR1 reads MNHNS; CDR2 reads SASEGT. Trimming removed 6 bases from V and 4 bases from J, with 8 bases in between. The chain's CDR3 is CASRVLADTQYF. CDR3 DNA: TGTGCCAGCAGGGTACTCGCAGATACGCAGTATTTT.

J is TRBJ2-7 and V is TRBV21-1; the D call of TRBD2 is as the table states it, not checked on the DNA. TRBV21-1 constitutes a pseudogene. This CDR3 spans 13 amino acids. CDR3 nucleotides: TGTGCCAGCAGCAAAGTTTCTAGTTGGGAGCAGTACTTC. Its translation: CASSKVSSWEQYF.

The V call is TRBV2, the J call TRBJ1-3; D gene unclear. The CDR3 totals 11 residues. Germline CDR1 is SNHLY and CDR2 is FYNNEI. The ends were cut back, 6 bases at V and 7 bases at J, with 7 bases in the middle. CDR3 nucleotide sequence: TGTGCCAGCAGCCCTCAGAACACCATATATTTT. Its protein product is CASSPQNTIYF.

This sequence joins TRBV9 and TRBJ2-7; the match to TRBD1 covers 8 bases. V shed 3 bases and J 6 bases; nucleotides not matched to a gene: 11. CDR1 and CDR2 from the germline V gene are SGDLS and YYNGEE. CDR3 size: 15 residues. This CDR3 is CASSGGDRNPAEQYF. In DNA form, the CDR3 reads TGTGCCAGCAGCGGGGGGGACAGGAACCCTGCCGAGCAGTACTTC.

The CDR3 sequence is CASSADQGEQETQYF. The CDR3 region has the DNA TGTGCCAGCAGCGCCGACCAAGGAGAGCAAGAGACCCAGTACTTC. The chain is built from TRBV9 and TRBJ2-5; no reliable D call. CDR1 SGDLS and CDR2 YYNGEE come from the germline V gene. The V end was cut by 3 bases, the J end by 2 bases, with 14 bases between. The CDR3 runs 15 residues.

In the case of this clone: Additional DNA sequences in this sample encode the identical CDR3. V is TRBV7-8 and J is TRBJ1-5, with 8 bases matching TRBD1. J was trimmed by 3 bases and V by 4 bases; bases with no gene match: 11. The CDR3 is made up of 17 amino acids. Germline CDR1 is SGHVS and CDR2 is FQNEAQ. CDR3 region: CASSSYGTGADNQPQHF. The CDR3 coding sequence is TGTGCCAGCAGCTCCTACGGGACAGGCGCAGACAATCAGCCCCAGCATTTT.

The genes are TRBV2 and TRBJ2-7; D not certain. The CDR3 spans 14 residues. Germline V gene sequence: CDR1 SNHLY, CDR2 FYNNEI. Trimming shortened V by 7 bases and J by 0 bases, and 13 bases separated the two germline ends. The CDR3 loop is CASTILPSSYEQYF. The CDR3 coding sequence is TGTGCCAGCACTATACTTCCGAGCTCCTACGAGCAGTACTTC.

This rearrangement joins TRBV5-4 to TRBJ2-1; TRBD2 matches at 7 bases. J gave up 4 bases and V 5 bases, and 9 bases lay outside the gene matches. Germline V gene sequence: CDR1 SGHNT, CDR2 YYREEE (reference sequence). The CDR3 runs 15 residues. CDR3 nucleotide sequence: TGTGCCAGCAGTTATTTCACGGGAGGTTACAATGAGCAGTTCTTC. Translating it yields CASSYFTGGYNEQFF.

V is TRBV27 and J is TRBJ2-2; no clear D. V lost 6 bases, J lost 1 base, and 12 bases lay in between. CDR1 and CDR2 from the germline V gene are MNHEY and SMNVEV (reference sequence). This CDR3 is built from 15 residues. Here the CDR3 DNA reads TGTGCCAGCAGACAAAGGCGGTTGAACACCGGGGAGCTGTTTTTT. Translating gives CASRQRRLNTGELFF.

V and J are TRBV5-4 and TRBJ2-7; 7 positions match TRBD2. The CDR3 length is 15 residues. The V gene's germline CDR1 is SGHNT and CDR2 YYREEE (reference sequence). V lost 5 bases, J lost 3 bases, and 11 bases stayed unmatched. DNA of the CDR3: TGTGCCAGCAGTCCCCGGGGAGGGGTCAACTACGAGCAGTACTTC. Encoded protein: CASSPRGGVNYEQYF.

This clone was detected a few times. The gene calls are TRBV5-1 and TRBJ2-2; TRBD2 matches at 12 bases. V gave up 0 bases and J gave up 4 bases; unmatched junction bases: 1. The CDR3 contains 16 residues. Germline V gene lookup returns CDR1 SGHRS and CDR2 YFSETQ. In nucleotides, the CDR3 is TGCGCCAGCAGCTTGGGGACTAGCGGGATCACCGGGGAGCTGTTTTTT. Translating it yields CASSLGTSGITGELFF.

This clone was detected a few times. This chain connects TRBV5-1 to TRBJ2-5, with D possibly TRBD1 on 6 matching bases. V shed 4 bases and J shed 2 bases, with 15 bases lying between them. This CDR3 comprises 15 residues. Per the germline V gene, CDR1 is SGHRS and CDR2 is YFSETQ. The CDR3 DNA is TGCGCCAGCAGCCGAGATACAGGGCGGCAAGAGACCCAGTACTTC. This sequence encodes CASSRDTGRQETQYF.

The chain combines TRBV7-3 with TRBJ2-3; D is possibly TRBD1 (5 bases). Trimming pared 5 bases from V and 4 bases from J, leaving 16 bases between. The CDR3 has 15 amino acids. Germline V gene lookup returns CDR1 SGHTA and CDR2 FQGTGA. The CDR3 protein is CASSPKGLSADTQYF. The CDR3 DNA reads TGTGCCAGCAGCCCGAAGGGGTTAAGCGCAGATACGCAGTATTTT.

This clone was seen a few times. The chain is built from TRBV19 and TRBJ1-1; TRBD1 is a possible D gene (5 bases). The germline gives CDR1 LNHDA, CDR2 SQIVND (reference sequence). V lost 8 bases to trimming and J lost 7 bases, with 14 bases between them. The CDR3 sequence is 12 residues long. CDR3 loop: CASPPPGGEAFF. CDR3 DNA sequence: TGTGCCAGTCCACCCCCCGGGGGTGAAGCTTTCTTT.

The genes are TRBV5-1 and TRBJ1-1, with 9 positions matching TRBD1. The trim removed 5 bases at V and 3 bases at J, leaving 5 bases unmatched. Per the germline V gene, CDR1 is SGHRS and CDR2 is YFSETQ. This CDR3 spans 14 amino acids. DNA for the CDR3: TGCGCCAGCAGACGGGACAGGGAGGACACTGAAGCTTTCTTT. Translated, it gives CASRRDREDTEAFF.